Presented here are 25 T cell receptor beta chains from one specimen sequenced in a study of T cell responses to AZD1222 COVID-19 vaccine. Repertoires were generated with immunoSEQ multiplex PCR, while TCRdb's copy carries only in-frame clones and drops some. The table shows 150,000 to 200,000 clones, with just over 90% occurring only once. Sequenced material: peripheral blood, taken 28 days after the second dose of the MenACWY control vaccine. The source is an adult who received the MenACWY meningococcal vaccine as a control.

The gene calls are TRBV9 and TRBJ2-3, with TRBD2 identical over 7 bases. The J segment lost 6 bases and the V segment lost 4 bases, leaving 2 bases of the junction unmatched. This CDR3 has 12 amino acids. The germline V gene encodes CDR1 SGDLS and CDR2 YYNGEE. In DNA, the CDR3 is TGTGCCAGCAGCCCGCGGGGGGATACGCAGTATTTT. Translated, it gives CASSPRGDTQYF.

This clone was seen once. The chain links TRBV6-6 to TRBJ1-6, with TRBD1 matching 9 bases. CDR3 size: 13 residues. Germline trimming cut 8 bases from V and 9 bases from J; bases unmatched to any gene: 5. Germline V lookup: CDR1 MNHNY, CDR2 SVGAGI (reference sequence). The CDR3 here is CASRDRVSSPLHF. CDR3 bases: TGTGCCAGCCGGGACAGGGTCTCTTCACCCCTCCACTTT.

V is TRBV28 and J is TRBJ1-2, with 10 bases identical to TRBD1. Trimming took 8 bases from V and 0 from J; bases not matched to a gene: 12. The CDR3 totals 17 residues. CDR1 and CDR2 from the germline V gene are MDHEN and SYDVKM. The CDR3 here is CASFGKDRGSPNYGYTF. The CDR3 bases are TGTGCCAGCTTTGGGAAGGACAGGGGGTCTCCTAACTATGGCTACACCTTC.

The gene calls are TRBV9 and TRBJ2-7; the D gene is possibly TRBD2 (5 bases). V was shortened by 2 bases and J by 7 bases, with 16 bases between the two germline ends. This CDR3 contains 14 residues. Germline loops: CDR1 SGDLS, CDR2 YYNGEE. CDR3 nucleotides: TGTGCCAGCAGCGTTGGCTATGGGCCGGGGGAGCAGTACTTC. This translates into CASSVGYGPGEQYF.

Note on this clone: This CDR3 is also generated by other DNA sequences in the sample. The chain combines TRBV19 with TRBJ1-1; D not resolved. This CDR3 comprises 14 residues. The germline V gene encodes CDR1 LNHDA and CDR2 SQIVND (reference sequence). Trimming cost V 0 bases and J 0 bases, with 5 bases left between them. CDR3 sequence reads: CASSIEGVNTEAFF. The CDR3 nucleotides read TGTGCCAGTAGTATAGAAGGCGTGAACACTGAAGCTTTCTTT. Full variable domain (rest looked up from reference TRBV19 and TRBJ1-1): DGGITQSPKYLFRKEGQNVTLSCEQNLNHDAMYWYRQDPGQGLRLIYYSQIVNDFQKGDIAEGYSVSREKKESFPLTVTSAQKNPTAFYLCASSIEGVNTEAFFGQGTRLTVV.

This chain links TRBV30 with TRBJ1-2, with D maybe TRBD1 (6 bases). Germline CDR1 reads GTSNPN; CDR2 reads SVGIG (reference sequence). This CDR3 has 11 amino acids. The V end was cut by 8 bases, the J end by 6 bases, with 13 bases between. CDR3: CARGEPHGYTF. DNA for the CDR3: TGTGCCAGGGGGGAGCCCCATGGCTACACCTTC.

The chain has TRBV10-3 and TRBJ1-2; D is possibly TRBD1 (6 bases). Between the trimmed V and J ends, which lost 4 bases and 3 bases, there was a span of 9 bases. The CDR3 is made up of 13 amino acids. CDR1 ENHRY and CDR2 SYGVKD come from the germline V gene. The DNA of the CDR3 is TGTGCCATCAGTGCCGGGACACACTATGGCTACACCTTC. Protein: CAISAGTHYGYTF.

The chain combines TRBV10-3 with TRBJ2-7; D might be TRBD1 or TRBD2, each matching 5 bases. The germline V gene encodes CDR1 ENHRY and CDR2 SYGVKD. The CDR3 extends over 13 amino acids. The V gene lost 6 bases and the J gene lost 3 bases, with 12 bases spanning the gap. The CDR3 DNA sequence: TGTGCCATCAGGGGGGACGGTCACTACGAGCAGTACTTC. Encoded protein: CAIRGDGHYEQYF.

The J gene is TRBJ2-1, the V gene TRBV5-4; no clear D gene. CDR1 SGHNT and CDR2 YYREEE come from the germline V gene (reference sequence). V was clipped by 2 bases and J by 8 bases, with 11 bases between them. The CDR3 has 13 residues. The CDR3 sequence is CASSFRVADEQFF. The CDR3 DNA sequence: TGTGCCAGCAGCTTCCGGGTGGCCGATGAGCAGTTCTTC.

With regard to this clone: Other DNA sequences from this sample encode an identical CDR3 as well. The chain combines TRBV7-2 with TRBJ1-5, with D unclear. Germline loops: CDR1 SGHTA, CDR2 FQGNSA. V shed 1 base and J shed 4 bases, with 5 bases lying between them. CDR3 length: 13 residues. This CDR3 reads CASSLVGNQPQHF. As DNA, the CDR3 is TGTGCCAGCAGCTTAGTTGGAAATCAGCCCCAGCATTTT. Full variable domain (rest looked up from reference TRBV7-2 and TRBJ1-5): GAGVSQSPSNKVTEKGKDVELRCDPISGHTALYWYRQSLGQGLEFLIYFQGNSAPDKSGLPSDRFSAERTGGSVSTLTIQRTQQEDSAVYLCASSLVGNQPQHFGDGTRLSIL.

The J gene is TRBJ1-4, the V gene TRBV20-1, with D unclear. The length of the CDR3 is 10 residues. Germline loops: CDR1 DFQATT, CDR2 SNEGSKA (reference sequence). V dropped 5 bases and J dropped 8 bases, with 6 bases sitting between them. CDR3 loop: CSAGREKLFF. The CDR3 DNA reads as TGCAGTGCTGGGAGGGAAAAACTGTTTTTT.

Only one count was recorded for this clone. The J gene is TRBJ1-1, the V gene TRBV7-2; tentatively, D is TRBD1 (5 bases). Per the germline V gene, CDR1 is SGHTA and CDR2 is FQGNSA. Trimming cost V 5 bases and J 3 bases, with 19 bases left between them. This CDR3 spans 16 amino acids. The CDR3 loop is CASSLFQGIGDTEAFF. For the CDR3, the DNA is TGTGCCAGCAGCCTGTTTCAGGGAATTGGAGACACTGAAGCTTTCTTT.

This clone was detected once. The genes are TRBV6-6 and TRBJ1-3, with D perhaps TRBD1 (5 bases). V was shortened by 7 bases and J by 0 bases, with 16 bases between the two germline ends. The CDR3 consists of 16 residues. Germline V gene lookup returns CDR1 MNHNY and CDR2 SVGAGI (reference sequence). The CDR3: CASIQGEGYSGNTIYF. DNA of the CDR3: TGTGCCAGCATCCAAGGGGAGGGTTACTCTGGAAACACCATATATTTT.

This rearrangement joins TRBV30 to TRBJ1-6; a possible D gene is TRBD1 (5 bases). Germline CDR1 reads GTSNPN; CDR2 reads SVGIG (reference sequence). The V end was cut by 2 bases, the J end by 9 bases, with 20 bases between. The CDR3 spans 16 residues. As DNA, the CDR3 is TGTGCCTGGAGTCCGCCCGCAGGGCGAGGCGGTTCACCCCTCCACTTT. Its protein is CAWSPPAGRGGSPLHF.

The J gene is TRBJ2-2, the V gene TRBV7-9; D possibly matches TRBD1 or TRBD2 (5 bases each). The CDR3 runs to 14 residues. CDR1 SEHNR and CDR2 FQNEAQ come from the germline V gene (reference sequence). V lost 6 bases and J 6 bases, leaving 14 bases between the germline ends. CDR3 sequence: CASSWDLRPGELFF. CDR3 bases: TGTGCCAGCAGTTGGGACCTAAGGCCCGGGGAGCTGTTTTTT.

The CDR3 bases are TGTGCCAGTAAGCAGTCAATTTTGAACACTGAAGCTTTCTTT. Its translation is CASKQSILNTEAFF. The chain carries TRBV19 and TRBJ1-1; unclear D gene. CDR1 and CDR2 (germline): LNHDA, SQIVND (reference sequence). The CDR3 is 14 residues long. Trimming left V 7 bases short and J 0 bases short, with 12 bases between.

The rearrangement links TRBV14 to TRBJ1-2; 12 nucleotides match TRBD1. Germline loops: CDR1 SGHDN, CDR2 FVKESK. The CDR3 has 16 residues. Trimming cost V 4 bases and J 5 bases; bases outside gene matches: 8. The CDR3 sequence is CASSLQGGQGAYGYTF. The DNA for the CDR3 is TGTGCCAGCAGCCTACAAGGGGGACAGGGGGCGTATGGCTACACCTTC.

The chain couples TRBV20-1 to TRBJ1-2, with D hard to call. CDR3 length equals 11 residues. V was clipped by 3 bases and J by 5 bases, with 7 bases between them. Germline-derived CDR1 and CDR2 are DFQATT and SNEGSKA (reference sequence). The CDR3 loop is CSARGSYGYTF. CDR3 sequence (DNA): TGCAGTGCTAGGGGTTCTTATGGCTACACCTTC.

The gene calls are TRBV19 and TRBJ2-7, with a weak D call TRBD2 (7 bases). This CDR3 spans 14 amino acids. The germline V gene has CDR1 LNHDA and CDR2 SQIVND (reference sequence). V lost 9 bases and J 7 bases, leaving 22 bases between the germline ends. In nucleotides, the CDR3 is TGTGCCAGCTCTCACAGGGCAGACGGGGGGGAGCAGTACTTC. This translates into CASSHRADGGEQYF.

The chain carries TRBV9 and TRBJ1-5; D is uncertain. The germline V gene encodes CDR1 SGDLS and CDR2 YYNGEE. The CDR3 has 15 residues. Trimming removed 3 bases at V and 0 bases at J, with 10 bases between. CDR3 sequence reads: CASSEDGSSNQPQHF. CDR3 coding DNA: TGTGCCAGCAGCGAAGACGGGAGTAGCAATCAGCCCCAGCATTTT. Filled out from reference TRBV9 and TRBJ1-5, the complete variable domain reads DSGVTQTPKHLITATGQRVTLRCSPRSGDLSVYWYQQSLDQGLQFLIQYYNGEERAKGNILERFSAQQFPDLHSELNLSSLELGDSALYFCASSEDGSSNQPQHFGDGTRLSIL.

This chain links TRBV28 with TRBJ1-5, with a tentative D call TRBD1 (6 bases). This CDR3 contains 16 residues. V was cut by 2 bases and J by 2 bases, with 13 bases left in between. Germline CDR1 and CDR2: MDHEN and SYDVKM. CDR3 amino acids: CASSLGGRRGNQPQHF. CDR3 DNA: TGTGCCAGCAGTTTAGGGGGGCGCCGGGGCAATCAGCCCCAGCATTTT. Full variable domain (remainder filled in from reference TRBV28 and TRBJ1-5): DVKVTQSSRYLVKRTGEKVFLECVQDMDHENMFWYRQDPGLGLRLIYFSYDVKMKEKGDIPEGYSVSREKKERFSLILESASTNQTSMYLCASSLGGRRGNQPQHFGDGTRLSIL.

Only one count was recorded for this clone. This rearrangement joins TRBV2 to TRBJ1-2, with TRBD1 identical over 8 bases. The J segment lost 6 bases and the V segment lost 8 bases, leaving 11 bases of the junction unmatched. This CDR3 contains 14 residues. Germline V gene lookup returns CDR1 SNHLY and CDR2 FYNNEI. The DNA of the CDR3 is TGTGCCAGCCGTAGACCGACAGGGGAGAATGGCTACACCTTC. This translates into CASRRPTGENGYTF.

The genes are TRBV28 and TRBJ1-5, with D hard to call. This CDR3 has 13 residues. Germline V gene sequence: CDR1 MDHEN, CDR2 SYDVKM. Between the trimmed V and J ends, which lost 6 bases and 4 bases, there was a span of 10 bases. CDR3 nucleotide sequence: TGTGCCAGCAGCACGACTATAAATCAGCCCCAGCATTTT. This sequence encodes CASSTTINQPQHF.

The chain carries TRBV11-3 and TRBJ2-7; tentatively, D is TRBD1 or TRBD2 (5 bases each). CDR1 is SGHNT and CDR2 is YENEEA in the germline V gene. V lost 5 bases and J lost 4, with 27 bases in between. The CDR3 contains 18 residues. The CDR3 reads CASSPRRLRRDRRYEQYF. The CDR3 DNA reads as TGTGCCAGCAGCCCCCGGCGTCTGAGAAGGGACCGAAGATACGAGCAGTACTTC.

This sequence joins TRBV9 and TRBJ2-7; tentatively, D is TRBD1 or TRBD2 (5 bases each). This CDR3 contains 15 residues. CDR1 SGDLS and CDR2 YYNGEE come from the germline V gene. Deletions cut 2 bases from V and 2 bases from J, with 14 bases between. CDR3 in DNA: TGTGCCAGCAGCGTCAGCCGGGACGGAACCTACGAGCAGTACTTC. Its protein product is CASSVSRDGTYEQYF.